A selection of T cell receptor beta chains follows, all from one sample in a study of identical twins. MiXCR, run by TCRdb on the 5' RACE reads, gives a single entry per CDR3 protein. The sample consists of about 720,000 distinct CDR3 sequences, 8.5% to 9.5% of them appearing once. This same sample was also taken into another study, of yellow fever vaccine responses in identical twins.

Sequenced input: PBMCs. The receptors here all came from a woman between 18 and 29 years old in good health. Both conserved end residues are part of each CDR3. The order of the fields is V gene, D gene, clone size, J gene, CDR3 DNA, CDR3 protein. D genes are given only for firm matches. Where a row states a size, it is once, few, many or the class of an expanded clone; other rows omit it.

V gene: TRBV11-2
D gene: .
clone size: .
J gene: TRBJ2-2
CDR3 DNA: TGTGCCAGCAGCACAAGGGCCCGGGACAACACCGGGGAGCTGTTTTTT
CDR3 protein: CASSTRARDNTGELFF

V gene: TRBV2
D gene: TRBD1
clone size: .
J gene: TRBJ2-7
CDR3 DNA: TGTGCCAGCAGTGAACTAAGACAGGGGCCAAACTACGAGCAGTACTTC
CDR3 protein: CASSELRQGPNYEQYF

V gene: TRBV20-1
D gene: TRBD1
clone size: few
J gene: TRBJ2-1
CDR3 DNA: TGCTGTGCTAGAGATAGGTCGGGACAGGGGCGGTACAATGAGCAGTTCTTC
CDR3 protein: CCARDRSGQGRYNEQFF

V gene: TRBV12-3/TRBV12-4
D gene: TRBD1
clone size: few
J gene: TRBJ1-1
CDR3 DNA: TGTGCCAGCAGTAAAGCAGGGGGGTACACTGAAGCTTTCTTT
CDR3 protein: CASSKAGGYTEAFF

V gene: TRBV20-1
D gene: .
clone size: few
J gene: TRBJ1-1
CDR3 DNA: TGCAGTGCAGTGGTGCAATCGAGCACTGAAGCTTTCTTT
CDR3 protein: CSAVVQSSTEAFF

V gene: TRBV6-5
D gene: .
clone size: .
J gene: TRBJ2-5
CDR3 DNA: TGTGCCAGCAGTTACTCGGCAGCCCAAGAGACCCAGTACTTC
CDR3 protein: CASSYSAAQETQYF

V gene: TRBV12-3/TRBV12-4
D gene: .
clone size: .
J gene: TRBJ2-7
CDR3 DNA: TGTGCCAGCACAACGAAGGGTGCCGAGCAGTACTTC
CDR3 protein: CASTTKGAEQYF

V gene: TRBV25-1
D gene: TRBD2
clone size: few
J gene: TRBJ2-5
CDR3 DNA: TGTGCCAGCAGTTTGGGACTAGCGGGAGGTAGACAAGAGACCCAGTACTTC
CDR3 protein: CASSLGLAGGRQETQYF

V gene: TRBV10-3
D gene: TRBD1
clone size: many
J gene: TRBJ2-7
CDR3 DNA: TGTGCCATCACTCCGGGACAGGGGAGCTCCTACGAGCAGTACTTC
CDR3 protein: CAITPGQGSSYEQYF

V gene: TRBV30
D gene: .
clone size: few
J gene: TRBJ2-4
CDR3 DNA: TGTGCCTGGAGGTTGGCCCAGGGCAAAAACATTCAGTACTTC
CDR3 protein: CAWRLAQGKNIQYF

V gene: TRBV15
D gene: .
clone size: many
J gene: TRBJ1-5
CDR3 DNA: TGTGCCACCAGCAGAGATAACTCACCCGACAGACACAATCAGCCCCAGCATTTT
CDR3 protein: CATSRDNSPDRHNQPQHF

V gene: TRBV11-2
D gene: TRBD1
clone size: few
J gene: TRBJ2-3
CDR3 DNA: TGTGCCAGCAGCTTAAGGCCGTCGACAGGGCTTGGAGATACGCAGTATTTT
CDR3 protein: CASSLRPSTGLGDTQYF

V gene: TRBV14
D gene: .
clone size: many
J gene: TRBJ2-7
CDR3 DNA: TGTGCCAGCAGCCTGGACAGACACGAGCAGTACTTC
CDR3 protein: CASSLDRHEQYF

V gene: TRBV11-3
D gene: TRBD2
clone size: .
J gene: TRBJ2-1
CDR3 DNA: TGTGCCAGCAGCTCCCGTAGCGGGGCCACCAATGAGCAGTTCTTC
CDR3 protein: CASSSRSGATNEQFF

V gene: TRBV27
D gene: .
clone size: many
J gene: TRBJ2-1
CDR3 DNA: TGTGCCAGCAGTTCCCCATGGAGGGACGGCTCCTACAATGAGCAGTTCTTC
CDR3 protein: CASSSPWRDGSYNEQFF

V gene: TRBV12-3/TRBV12-4
D gene: .
clone size: .
J gene: TRBJ2-7
CDR3 DNA: TGTGCCAGCAGTCGGACTCCTCTCGGAAGCGAGCAGTACTTC
CDR3 protein: CASSRTPLGSEQYF

V gene: TRBV20-1
D gene: .
clone size: .
J gene: TRBJ2-3
CDR3 DNA: TGCAGTGCTAGGTTGGAGGGACCAGATACGCAGTATTTT
CDR3 protein: CSARLEGPDTQYF

V gene: TRBV28
D gene: .
clone size: many
J gene: TRBJ2-7
CDR3 DNA: TGTGCCAGCAGTTCGATGGACACCCTCGAGCAGTACTTC
CDR3 protein: CASSSMDTLEQYF

V gene: TRBV4-1
D gene: TRBD1
clone size: few
J gene: TRBJ2-7
CDR3 DNA: TGCGCCAGCAGCCAAGAGGCCGGGACAGCTAACTACGAGCAGTACTTC
CDR3 protein: CASSQEAGTANYEQYF

V gene: TRBV6-2/TRBV6-3
D gene: .
clone size: .
J gene: TRBJ2-7
CDR3 DNA: TGTGCCAGCAGTTCCCACGGCTCCTACGAGCAGTACTTC
CDR3 protein: CASSSHGSYEQYF

V gene: TRBV4-3
D gene: TRBD2
clone size: .
J gene: TRBJ2-4
CDR3 DNA: TGCGCCAGCAGCCAGGGACTAGCAGCACCCCTAGCCAAAAACATTCAGTACTTC
CDR3 protein: CASSQGLAAPLAKNIQYF

V gene: TRBV5-8
D gene: .
clone size: few
J gene: TRBJ2-5
CDR3 DNA: TGTGCCAGCAGCCCATCCCCCAGGGAGACCCAGTACTTC
CDR3 protein: CASSPSPRETQYF

V gene: TRBV29-1
D gene: .
clone size: many
J gene: TRBJ2-1
CDR3 DNA: TGCAGCGTCCTTGACGGTAACAATGAGCAGTTCTTC
CDR3 protein: CSVLDGNNEQFF